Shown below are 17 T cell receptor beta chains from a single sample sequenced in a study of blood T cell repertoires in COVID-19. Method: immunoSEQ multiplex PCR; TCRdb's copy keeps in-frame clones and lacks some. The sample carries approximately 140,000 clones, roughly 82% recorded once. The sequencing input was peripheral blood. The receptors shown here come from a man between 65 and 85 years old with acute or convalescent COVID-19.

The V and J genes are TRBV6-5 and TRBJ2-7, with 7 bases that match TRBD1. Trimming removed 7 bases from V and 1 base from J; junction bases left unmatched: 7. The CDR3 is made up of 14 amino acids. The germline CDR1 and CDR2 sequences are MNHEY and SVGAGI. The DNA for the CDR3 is TGTGCCAGCAACCGACAGGGATCATCCTACGAGCAGTACTTC. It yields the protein CASNRQGSSYEQYF.

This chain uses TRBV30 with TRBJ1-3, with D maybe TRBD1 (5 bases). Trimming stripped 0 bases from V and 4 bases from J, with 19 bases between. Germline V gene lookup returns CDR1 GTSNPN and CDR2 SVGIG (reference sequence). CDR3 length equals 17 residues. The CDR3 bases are TGTGCCTGGAGTGTATTTGGATTGGGGGGATACGGAAACACCATATATTTT. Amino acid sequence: CAWSVFGLGGYGNTIYF. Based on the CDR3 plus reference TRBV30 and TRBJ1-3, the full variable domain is SQTIHQWPATLVQPVGSPLSLECTVEGTSNPNLYWYRQAAGRGLQLLFYSVGIGQISSEVPQNLSASRPQDRQFILSSKKLLLSDSGFYLCAWSVFGLGGYGNTIYFGEGSWLTVV.

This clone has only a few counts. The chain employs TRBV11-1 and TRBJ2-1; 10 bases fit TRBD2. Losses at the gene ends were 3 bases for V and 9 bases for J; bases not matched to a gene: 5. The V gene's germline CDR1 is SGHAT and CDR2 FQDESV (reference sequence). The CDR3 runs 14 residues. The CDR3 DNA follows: TGTGCCAGCAGCTTTAGCGGGGGGCGACGTGAGCAGTTCTTC. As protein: CASSFSGGRREQFF.

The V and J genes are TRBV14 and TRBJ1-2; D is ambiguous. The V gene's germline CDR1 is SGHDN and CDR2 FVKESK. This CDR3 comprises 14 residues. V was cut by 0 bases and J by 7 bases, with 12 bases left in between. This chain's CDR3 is CASSQDSRWSGYTF. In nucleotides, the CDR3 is TGTGCCAGCAGCCAAGATTCGCGATGGAGTGGCTACACCTTC.

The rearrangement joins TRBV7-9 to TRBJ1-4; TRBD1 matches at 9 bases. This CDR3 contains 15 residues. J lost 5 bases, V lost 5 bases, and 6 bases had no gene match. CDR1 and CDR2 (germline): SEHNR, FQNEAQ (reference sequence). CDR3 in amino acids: CASSASGTGNEKLFF. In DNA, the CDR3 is TGTGCCAGCAGCGCTTCCGGGACAGGGAATGAAAAACTGTTTTTT.

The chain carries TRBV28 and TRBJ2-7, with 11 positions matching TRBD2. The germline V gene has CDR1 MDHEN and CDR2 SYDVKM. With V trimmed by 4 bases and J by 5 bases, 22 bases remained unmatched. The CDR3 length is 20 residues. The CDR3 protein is CASSSSPLTSGKSLWDEQYF. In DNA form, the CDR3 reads TGTGCCAGCAGTTCAAGCCCTTTGACTAGCGGGAAATCATTGTGGGACGAGCAGTACTTC.

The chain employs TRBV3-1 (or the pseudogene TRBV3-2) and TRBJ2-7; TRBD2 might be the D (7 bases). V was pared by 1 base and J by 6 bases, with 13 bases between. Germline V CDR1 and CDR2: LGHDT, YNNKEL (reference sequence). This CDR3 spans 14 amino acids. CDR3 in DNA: TGTGCCAGCAGCCAAGGGGAGGGACACGGCGAGCAGTACTTC. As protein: CASSQGEGHGEQYF.

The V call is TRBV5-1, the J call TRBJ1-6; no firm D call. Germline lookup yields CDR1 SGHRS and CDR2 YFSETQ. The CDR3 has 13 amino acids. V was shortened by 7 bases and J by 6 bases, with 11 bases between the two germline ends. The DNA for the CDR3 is TGCGCCAGCCGGGAAGAGGGTAATTCACCCCTCCACTTT. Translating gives CASREEGNSPLHF.

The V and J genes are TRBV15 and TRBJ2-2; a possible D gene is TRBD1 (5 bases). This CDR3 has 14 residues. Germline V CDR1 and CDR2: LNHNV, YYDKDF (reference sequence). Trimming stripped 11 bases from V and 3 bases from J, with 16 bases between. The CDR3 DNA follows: TGTGCCCCAACAGCAGGGTGGGACACCGGGGAGCTGTTTTTT. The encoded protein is CAPTAGWDTGELFF.

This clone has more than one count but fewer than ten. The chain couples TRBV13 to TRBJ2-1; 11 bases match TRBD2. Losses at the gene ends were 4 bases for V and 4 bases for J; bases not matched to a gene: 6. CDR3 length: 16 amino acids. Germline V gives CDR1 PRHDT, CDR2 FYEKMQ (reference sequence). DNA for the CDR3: TGTGCCAGCAGCTCCGGGGGACTAGCGGAATACAATGAGCAGTTCTTC. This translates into CASSSGGLAEYNEQFF.

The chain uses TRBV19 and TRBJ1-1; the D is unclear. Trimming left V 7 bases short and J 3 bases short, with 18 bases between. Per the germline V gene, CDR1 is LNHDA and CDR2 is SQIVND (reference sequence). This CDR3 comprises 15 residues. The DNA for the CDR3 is TGTGCCAGTAACGGAGAGGGCAGGTACGACACTGAAGCTTTCTTT. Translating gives CASNGEGRYDTEAFF.

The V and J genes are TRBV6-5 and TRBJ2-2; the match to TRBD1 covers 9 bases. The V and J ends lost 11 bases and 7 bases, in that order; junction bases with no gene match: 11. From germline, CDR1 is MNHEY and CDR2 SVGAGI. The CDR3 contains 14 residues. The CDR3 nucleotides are TGTGCCGTAACTAAGACAGGGGGGGGCGGGGAGCTGTTTTTT. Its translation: CAVTKTGGGGELFF.

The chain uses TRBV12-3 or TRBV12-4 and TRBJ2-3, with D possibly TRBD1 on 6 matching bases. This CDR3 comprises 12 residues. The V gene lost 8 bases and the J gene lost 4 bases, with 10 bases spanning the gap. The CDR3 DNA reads TGTGCCAGCGCAGGGGAACCAGATACGCAGTATTTT. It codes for CASAGEPDTQYF.

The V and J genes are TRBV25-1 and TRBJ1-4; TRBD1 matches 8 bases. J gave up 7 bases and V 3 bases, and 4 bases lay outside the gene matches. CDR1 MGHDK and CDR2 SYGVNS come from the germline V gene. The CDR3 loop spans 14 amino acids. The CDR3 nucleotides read TGTGCCAGCAGTGAGGGACAGGTTGGTGAAAAACTGTTTTTT. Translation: CASSEGQVGEKLFF.

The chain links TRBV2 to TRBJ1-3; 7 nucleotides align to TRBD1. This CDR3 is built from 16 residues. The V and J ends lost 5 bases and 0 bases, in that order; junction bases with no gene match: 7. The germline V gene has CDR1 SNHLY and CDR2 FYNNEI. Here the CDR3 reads CASSSGTEGSGNTIYF. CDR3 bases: TGTGCCAGCAGTTCCGGGACAGAGGGCTCTGGAAACACCATATATTTT.

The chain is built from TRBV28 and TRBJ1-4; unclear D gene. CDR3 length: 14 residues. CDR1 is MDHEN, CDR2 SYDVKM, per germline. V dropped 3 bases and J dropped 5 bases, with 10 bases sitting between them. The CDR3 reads CASSFALANEKLFF. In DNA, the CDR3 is TGTGCCAGCAGTTTTGCGCTTGCCAATGAAAAACTGTTTTTT.

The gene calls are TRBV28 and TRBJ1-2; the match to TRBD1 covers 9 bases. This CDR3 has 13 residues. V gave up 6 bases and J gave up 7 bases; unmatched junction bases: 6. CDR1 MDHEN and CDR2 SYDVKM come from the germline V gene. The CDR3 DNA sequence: TGTGCCAGCAGAAAACAGGGGGCCACTGGCTACACCTTC. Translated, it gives CASRKQGATGYTF.